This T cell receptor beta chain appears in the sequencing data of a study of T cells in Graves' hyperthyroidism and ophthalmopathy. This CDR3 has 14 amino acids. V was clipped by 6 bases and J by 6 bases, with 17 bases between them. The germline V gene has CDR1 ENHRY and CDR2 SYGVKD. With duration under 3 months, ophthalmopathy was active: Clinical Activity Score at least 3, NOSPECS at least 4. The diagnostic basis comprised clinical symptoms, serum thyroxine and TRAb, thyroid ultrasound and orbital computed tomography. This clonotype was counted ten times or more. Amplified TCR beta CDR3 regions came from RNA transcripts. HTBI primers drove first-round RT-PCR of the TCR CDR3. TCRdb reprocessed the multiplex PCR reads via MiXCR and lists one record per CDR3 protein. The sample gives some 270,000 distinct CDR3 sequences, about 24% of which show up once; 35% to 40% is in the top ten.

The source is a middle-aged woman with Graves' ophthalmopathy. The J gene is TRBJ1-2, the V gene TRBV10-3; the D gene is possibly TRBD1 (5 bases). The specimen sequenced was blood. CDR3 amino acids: CAISEPRVSDGYTF. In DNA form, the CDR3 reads TGTGCCATCAGCGAACCCAGGGTTTCCGATGGCTACACCTTC.